These 9 T cell receptor beta chains came from one sample sequenced in a study of blood T cell repertoires in COVID-19. Clones were read by immunoSEQ multiplex PCR, and TCRdb kept only the in-frame ones, dropping some. The repertoire holds around 62,000 clones, 88% seen once, with more than 3% in the top ten. Sequenced: peripheral blood. The receptors were gathered from a human donor in a cohort sampled during active COVID-19.

The chain uses TRBV29-1 and TRBJ1-2; D uncertain. Germline loops: CDR1 SQVTM, CDR2 ANQGSEA. V was clipped by 4 bases and J by 1 base, with 13 bases between them. This CDR3 region has 14 residues. The CDR3 sequence: CSVGVEAGNYGYTF. CDR3 nucleotide sequence: TGCAGCGTTGGGGTAGAGGCTGGTAACTATGGCTACACCTTC. Full variable domain (missing parts from reference TRBV29-1 and TRBJ1-2): SAVISQKPSRDICQRGTSLTIQCQVDSQVTMMFWYRQQPGQSLTLIATANQGSEATYESGFVIDKFPISRPNLTFSTLTVSNMSPEDSSIYLCSVGVEAGNYGYTFGSGTRLTVV.

The V and J genes are TRBV28 and TRBJ2-5; no reliable D call. Per the germline V gene, CDR1 is MDHEN and CDR2 is SYDVKM. Trimming removed 9 bases at V and 2 bases at J, with 10 bases between. This CDR3 has 12 residues. The CDR3 is CASWNRQETQYF. The CDR3 DNA is TGTGCCAGTTGGAACAGACAAGAGACCCAGTACTTC.

The rearrangement links TRBV5-6 to TRBJ2-7, with 9 bases fitting TRBD1. V lost 4 bases, J lost 2 bases, and 7 bases stayed unmatched. This CDR3 has 15 residues. Germline CDR1 and CDR2: SGHDT and YYEEEE. The CDR3 DNA is TGTGCCAGCAGCCCCAGGACAGGGGCCCCCTACGAGCAGTACTTC. Protein: CASSPRTGAPYEQYF.

The chain is built from TRBV6-2 or TRBV6-3 and TRBJ2-7; 7 bases match TRBD1. The germline V gene encodes CDR1 MNHEY and CDR2 SVGEGT. V gave up 2 bases and J gave up 0 bases; unmatched junction bases: 4. The CDR3 contains 15 residues. CDR3 sequence reads: CASSYDRVSSYEQYF. In nucleotides, the CDR3 is TGTGCCAGCAGTTACGACAGGGTCAGCTCCTACGAGCAGTACTTC.

In nucleotides, the CDR3 is TGTGCCAGCTCACCCCTCAGGAGCGGGGGGGCAGAGACCCAGTACTTC. This translates into CASSPLRSGGAETQYF. The gene calls are TRBV18 and TRBJ2-5; 10 nucleotides align to TRBD2. The CDR3 sequence is 16 residues long. Trimming took 3 bases from V and 4 from J; bases not matched to a gene: 8. From germline, CDR1 is KGHSH and CDR2 LQKENI.

CDR3 region: CASITTGANSRKLFF. CDR3 in DNA: TGTGCCAGCATAACCACAGGGGCGAACAGTAGAAAACTGTTTTTT. The genes are TRBV27 and TRBJ1-4; 7 bases fit TRBD1. Germline loops: CDR1 MNHEY, CDR2 SMNVEV (reference sequence). V lost 7 bases, J lost 10 bases, and 15 bases stayed unmatched. The CDR3 is 15 residues long.

This chain joins TRBV15 and TRBJ1-5, with D tentatively TRBD1 (5 bases). CDR1 is LNHNV and CDR2 is YYDKDF in the germline V gene (reference sequence). This CDR3 has 13 amino acids. V was clipped by 5 bases and J by 2 bases, with 7 bases between them. The CDR3 loop reads CATSAQGNQPQHF. In DNA form, the CDR3 reads TGTGCCACCAGCGCACAGGGCAATCAGCCCCAGCATTTT.

This clone was counted a single time. The chain carries TRBV5-6 and TRBJ2-3; D not resolved. Germline CDR1 SGHDT, CDR2 YYEEEE. Trimming removed 4 bases from V and 2 bases from J, with 14 bases in between. The CDR3 has 15 amino acids. The CDR3 bases are TGTGCCAGCAGCCCATCGGCGGCATTCACAGATACGCAGTATTTT. Its protein product is CASSPSAAFTDTQYF. Filled out from reference TRBV5-6 and TRBJ2-3, the complete variable domain reads DAGVTQSPTHLIKTRGQQVTLRCSPKSGHDTVSWYQQALGQGPQFIFQYYEEEERQRGNFPDRFSGHQFPNYSSELNVNALLLGDSALYLCASSPSAAFTDTQYFGPGTRLTVL.

The rearrangement uses TRBV28 and TRBJ1-2; 8 nucleotides agree with TRBD1. CDR3 size: 14 residues. V was pared by 7 bases and J by 4 bases, with 8 bases of the junction left unmatched. CDR1 and CDR2 (germline): MDHEN, SYDVKM. The CDR3 loop reads CASITLQGAYGYTF. The CDR3 DNA reads TGTGCCAGCATTACACTTCAGGGGGCCTATGGCTACACCTTC.